Each of the 30 T cell receptor beta chains below was sequenced from the same sample in a study of Graves' ophthalmopathy and Graves' hyperthyroidism. Amplified TCR beta CDR3 regions were obtained using RNA transcripts as template. First-round RT-PCR employed HTBI primers, with a second-round multiplex PCR after it. Each CDR3 protein is one row after TCRdb ran MiXCR on the multiplex PCR reads. The table has hundreds of thousands of distinct CDR3 sequences, about 20% seen once. The sample consisted of peripheral blood. The receptors shown here come from a woman aged 18-29 years with stable Graves' hyperthyroidism. Some clones in this sample may be carry-over from other donors' samples.

For this clonotype: The junction departs from germline at one end; a sequencing error may be responsible. V gene TRBV18 combines with J gene TRBJ2-7; 13 positions match TRBD2. Germline CDR1 is KGHSH and CDR2 is LQKENI. The CDR3 is made up of 14 amino acids. CDR3 loop: CASAPGLAGDQQCF. For the CDR3, the DNA is TGTGCCAGCGCCCCCGGACTAGCGGGAGACCAGCAGTGCTTC.

CDR3 amino acids: CATSLGANTGELFF. For the CDR3, the DNA is TGTGCCACCTCCTTAGGGGCGAACACCGGGGAGCTGTTTTTT. This rearrangement joins TRBV24-1 to TRBJ2-2; weak D call: TRBD1 (5 bases). This CDR3 comprises 14 residues. The ends were cut back, 9 bases at V and 0 bases at J, with 10 bases in the middle. CDR1 KGHDR and CDR2 SFDVKD come from the germline V gene.

This clonotype was detected ten times or more. The CDR3 reads CSAREGYANEQYF. The CDR3 nucleotides read TGCAGTGCTAGAGAGGGCTATGCTAACGAGCAGTACTTC. The chain carries TRBV20-1 and TRBJ2-7; D unclear. Germline assignment: CDR1 DFQATT and CDR2 SNEGSKA (reference sequence). The CDR3 extends over 13 amino acids. Trimming took 0 bases from V and 5 from J, leaving 11 bases between them.

This chain connects TRBV29-1 to TRBJ2-7; 10 bases line up with TRBD1. The CDR3 sequence is 13 residues long. Germline V gives CDR1 SQVTM, CDR2 ANQGSEA. With V trimmed by 6 bases and J by 3 bases, 5 bases remained unmatched. The CDR3 here is CSVRQGAGYEQYF. CDR3 sequence (DNA): TGCAGCGTCAGACAGGGGGCTGGCTACGAGCAGTACTTC.

The chain combines TRBV28 with TRBJ1-1, with 10 positions matching TRBD1. The V gene end was trimmed by 3 bases and the J gene end by 2 bases; junction bases not matched to a gene: 9. Germline CDR1 is MDHEN and CDR2 is SYDVKM. The CDR3 has 17 amino acids. The DNA for the CDR3 is TGTGCCAGCAGTTTGGGACAGGGGCGGCTTAGAAACACTGAAGCTTTCTTT. Amino acid sequence: CASSLGQGRLRNTEAFF.

This clonotype was recorded many times. The rearrangement uses TRBV19 and TRBJ1-5; 7 bases are shared with TRBD1. The CDR3 consists of 14 residues. The V gene's germline CDR1 is LNHDA and CDR2 SQIVND (reference sequence). Unmatched junction bases numbered 9, after V lost 8 bases and J lost 5 bases. The CDR3 DNA is TGTGCCAGTGGTCCGACAGGGATGCATCAGCCCCAGCATTTT. Translation: CASGPTGMHQPQHF.

This clonotype was picked up many times. CDR3 sequence reads: CASSLTPMSYNSPLHF. CDR3 bases: TGTGCCAGCAGCCTCACGCCCATGTCCTATAATTCACCCCTCCACTTT. The J gene is TRBJ1-6, the V gene TRBV7-6; unclear D gene. Germline V gene lookup returns CDR1 SGHVS and CDR2 FNYEAQ. Trimming pared 5 bases from V and 1 base from J, leaving 12 bases between. CDR3 length: 16 residues.

The rearrangement uses TRBV6-1 and TRBJ1-2; the D gene is possibly TRBD1 (5 bases). V was clipped by 6 bases and J by 4 bases, with 15 bases between them. This CDR3 region has 14 residues. Germline CDR1 reads MNHNS; CDR2 reads SASEGT. The CDR3 coding sequence is TGTGCCAGCAGCTCCGGGACGGAAATCTATGGCTACACCTTC. Amino acid sequence: CASSSGTEIYGYTF.

Ten or more counts support this clonotype. The chain couples TRBV20-1 to TRBJ2-7, with TRBD1 matching 7 bases. From germline, CDR1 is DFQATT and CDR2 SNEGSKA (reference sequence). The CDR3 covers 13 residues. J lost 13 bases, V lost 0 bases, and 12 bases had no gene match. CDR3 in DNA: TGCAGTGCTAGAGAAGACAGGGACAGCCCTAAATACTTC. Its translation is CSAREDRDSPKYF.

This clonotype was seen many times. The chain couples TRBV7-2 to TRBJ2-7; the D is unclear. The CDR3 covers 14 residues. Trimming cost V 1 base and J 4 bases, with 11 bases left between them. The V gene's germline CDR1 is SGHTA and CDR2 FQGNSA. The CDR3 reads CASSLGVRRYEQYF. CDR3 coding DNA: TGTGCCAGCAGCTTAGGCGTTCGCCGGTACGAGCAGTACTTC.

This clonotype was detected ten times or more. This CDR3 is CASSPQGSPTYEQYF. For the CDR3, the DNA is TGTGCCAGCAGCCCTCAGGGTTCCCCTACCTACGAGCAGTACTTC. The rearrangement links TRBV7-9 to TRBJ2-7; TRBD1 might be the D (5 bases). The ends were cut back, 5 bases at V and 2 bases at J, with 16 bases in the middle. The CDR3 runs 15 residues. Germline V lookup: CDR1 SEHNR, CDR2 FQNEAQ (reference sequence).

This clonotype was seen more than once but under ten times. J is TRBJ1-6 and V is TRBV4-1; D call uncertain. This CDR3 spans 15 amino acids. Germline lookup yields CDR1 MGHRA and CDR2 YSYEKL. V was pared by 0 bases and J by 8 bases, with 11 bases between. The CDR3 nucleotides read TGCGCCAGCAGCCAAGAGAGGAGCGGGTATTCACCCCTCCACTTT. Residues: CASSQERSGYSPLHF.

The chain employs TRBV28 and TRBJ1-1; D gene ambiguous. The V gene lost 6 bases and the J gene lost 6 bases, with 11 bases spanning the gap. CDR3 size: 12 residues. Germline assignment: CDR1 MDHEN and CDR2 SYDVKM. This chain's CDR3 is CASRAGLAEAFF. The DNA of the CDR3 is TGTGCCAGCAGGGCTGGGTTGGCTGAAGCTTTCTTT. Based on the CDR3 plus reference TRBV28 and TRBJ1-1, the full variable domain is DVKVTQSSRYLVKRTGEKVFLECVQDMDHENMFWYRQDPGLGLRLIYFSYDVKMKEKGDIPEGYSVSREKKERFSLILESASTNQTSMYLCASRAGLAEAFFGQGTRLTVV.

This clonotype was detected ten times or more. The chain joins TRBV5-1 to TRBJ2-7, with D uncertain. This CDR3 comprises 14 residues. V lost 4 bases to trimming and J lost 1 base, with 12 bases between them. The germline gives CDR1 SGHRS, CDR2 YFSETQ. CDR3 amino acids: CASSLQDGSYEQYF. CDR3 coding DNA: TGCGCCAGCAGCCTCCAGGACGGATCCTACGAGCAGTACTTC.

This clonotype came up many times. The chain uses TRBV12-3 or TRBV12-4 and TRBJ2-5; perhaps TRBD1 as D (7 bases). Trimming took off 5 bases at V and 0 bases at J, with 13 bases between the two ends. CDR3 length: 15 residues. The CDR3 region is CASSRDSGYQETQYF. CDR3 nucleotide sequence: TGTGCCAGCAGTCGGGACAGCGGGTACCAAGAGACCCAGTACTTC.

This chain links TRBV27 with TRBJ1-2; D is uncertain. In germline, CDR1 is MNHEY, CDR2 SMNVEV (reference sequence). The CDR3 runs to 15 residues. Trimming shortened V by 0 bases and J by 3 bases, and 11 bases separated the two germline ends. For the CDR3, the DNA is TGTGCCAGCAGTTTATCGGTCCCCGGCCACTATGGCTACACCTTC. Amino acids: CASSLSVPGHYGYTF.

This chain joins TRBV12-3 or TRBV12-4 and TRBJ2-7, with D perhaps matching TRBD1 (6 bases). This CDR3 has 16 amino acids. Trimming removed 0 bases from V and 3 bases from J, with 15 bases in between. The CDR3 loop reads CASSLAGQGFYYEQYF. The CDR3 DNA reads TGTGCCAGCAGTTTAGCGGGCCAGGGGTTTTACTACGAGCAGTACTTC.

This rearrangement joins TRBV25-1 to TRBJ2-7; 7 nucleotides agree with TRBD1. V lost 7 bases to trimming and J lost 3 bases; unmatched junction nucleotides: 3. The CDR3 runs to 12 residues. Germline values: CDR1 MGHDK, CDR2 SYGVNS. CDR3 residues: CASTGDSYEQYF. The DNA for the CDR3 is TGTGCCAGCACAGGGGACAGCTACGAGCAGTACTTC.

This clonotype was recorded many times. The V gene is TRBV20-1, the J gene TRBJ1-1, with 7 bases that match TRBD1. The CDR3 is 8 residues long. V gave up 8 bases and J gave up 11 bases; unmatched junction bases: 2. Germline V lookup: CDR1 DFQATT, CDR2 SNEGSKA (reference sequence). The CDR3 sequence is CSTGEAFF. CDR3 in DNA: TGCAGTACAGGGGAGGCTTTCTTT.

J is TRBJ1-2 and V is TRBV12-3 or TRBV12-4; 7 bases are shared with TRBD1. The length of the CDR3 is 18 residues. The J segment lost 0 bases and the V segment lost 0 bases, leaving 10 bases of the junction unmatched. In nucleotides, the CDR3 is TGTGCCAGCAGTTTAGCGGCGACCTGGGGGACAGCTAACTATGGCTACACCTTC. Encoded protein: CASSLAATWGTANYGYTF.

This clonotype was detected many times. The chain couples TRBV2 to TRBJ2-7; 8 bases match TRBD1. Germline V gene sequence: CDR1 SNHLY, CDR2 FYNNEI. The CDR3 runs to 14 residues. The junction had 7 bases not matched to a gene; V was cut back by 4 bases and J by 5 bases. CDR3 amino acids: CASSGTGSRDEQYF. The CDR3 DNA reads TGTGCCAGCAGTGGGACAGGGAGTAGGGACGAGCAGTACTTC. The full variable domain, rest sourced from reference TRBV2 and TRBJ2-7, is EPEVTQTPSHQVTQMGQEVILRCVPISNHLYFYWYRQILGQKVEFLVSFYNNEISEKSEIFDDQFSVERPDGSNFTLKIRSTKLEDSAMYFCASSGTGSRDEQYFGPGTRLTVT.

This clonotype has at least ten counts. The chain couples TRBV11-2 to TRBJ2-7, with D possibly being TRBD1 (6 bases). Trimming cost V 1 base and J 9 bases, with 13 bases left between them. The CDR3 consists of 13 residues. Germline lookup yields CDR1 SGHAT and CDR2 FQNNGV. The CDR3 region has the DNA TGTGCCAGCAGCTTAGGCAGACAGGATATGCAGTACTTC. The encoded protein is CASSLGRQDMQYF.

In its sample, this clonotype was seen many times. This chain's CDR3 is CSVETGGYGYTF. CDR3 DNA: TGCAGCGTAGAGACAGGAGGCTATGGCTACACCTTC. This sequence joins TRBV29-1 and TRBJ1-2; D perhaps matches TRBD1 (6 bases). Deletions cut 6 bases from V and 4 bases from J, with 12 bases between. This CDR3 contains 12 residues. From germline, CDR1 is SQVTM and CDR2 ANQGSEA.

The sample holds a few counts of this clonotype. This chain links TRBV30 with TRBJ2-7; D not certain. V was shortened by 2 bases and J by 0 bases, with 11 bases between the two germline ends. Germline V gene lookup returns CDR1 GTSNPN and CDR2 SVGIG (reference sequence). The CDR3 runs 14 residues. CDR3 in DNA: TGTGCCTGGAGTATGGATACGAACTCCTACGAGCAGTACTTC. Its translation is CAWSMDTNSYEQYF.

This clonotype was observed a handful of times. The chain has TRBV27 and TRBJ1-2, with 7 bases identical to TRBD1. Trimming cost V 7 bases and J 3 bases; bases outside gene matches: 8. CDR3 length equals 14 residues. Looked up from germline, CDR1 is MNHEY and CDR2 is SMNVEV (reference sequence). The CDR3 spells CASTPRQGHYGYTF. The CDR3 region has the DNA TGTGCCAGCACCCCAAGACAGGGCCACTATGGCTACACCTTC.

The table lists this clonotype with many counts. This chain joins TRBV27 and TRBJ1-3; the D is unclear. Trimming took 4 bases from V and 4 from J, leaving 11 bases between them. Germline CDR1 and CDR2: MNHEY and SMNVEV (reference sequence). CDR3 length: 14 residues. The CDR3 DNA reads as TGTGCCAGCAGTTCCAGCGTTGCCGGAAACACCATATATTTT. This codes for CASSSSVAGNTIYF.

This clonotype was seen ten or more times. V gene TRBV20-1 combines with J gene TRBJ1-2; D unclear. V lost 6 bases and J lost 0, with 5 bases in between. The CDR3 has 11 residues. Germline V gives CDR1 DFQATT, CDR2 SNEGSKA (reference sequence). Written as DNA, the CDR3 is TGCAGTGCCGGGGCTAACTATGGCTACACCTTC. This gives the protein CSAGANYGYTF.

There are a few counts of this clonotype. The rearrangement links TRBV6-2 or TRBV6-3 to TRBJ1-6; D not certain. The CDR3 is 12 residues long. Germline values: CDR1 MNHEY, CDR2 SVGEGT. Trimming shortened V by 0 bases and J by 8 bases, and 2 bases separated the two germline ends. CDR3 nucleotides: TGTGCCAGCAGTTACTCAGATTCACCCCTCCACTTT. It yields the protein CASSYSDSPLHF.

The genes are TRBV20-1 and TRBJ2-7; possibly TRBD1 or TRBD2 for D (6 bases each). The CDR3 covers 13 residues. Trimming took 7 bases from V and 4 from J, leaving 17 bases between them. Germline CDR1 is DFQATT and CDR2 is SNEGSKA (reference sequence). This CDR3 reads CSVKGGGPYEQYF. The CDR3 DNA reads as TGCAGTGTCAAGGGTGGGGGGCCGTACGAGCAGTACTTC.

This clonotype was detected ten times or more. The V gene is TRBV15, the J gene TRBJ1-5; tentative D call: TRBD1 (6 bases). Germline V gene sequence: CDR1 LNHNV, CDR2 YYDKDF (reference sequence). The CDR3 has 15 residues. Deletions cut 2 bases from V and 1 base from J, with 9 bases between. DNA for the CDR3: TGTGCCACCAGCAGACGGGGGGCAAGCAATCAGCCCCAGCATTTT. It is translated as CATSRRGASNQPQHF. Full variable domain (outside the CDR3, taken from reference TRBV15 and TRBJ1-5): DAMVIQNPRYQVTQFGKPVTLSCSQTLNHNVMYWYQQKSSQAPKLLFHYYDKDFNNEADTPDNFQSRRPNTSFCFLDIRSPGLGDTAMYLCATSRRGASNQPQHFGDGTRLSIL.